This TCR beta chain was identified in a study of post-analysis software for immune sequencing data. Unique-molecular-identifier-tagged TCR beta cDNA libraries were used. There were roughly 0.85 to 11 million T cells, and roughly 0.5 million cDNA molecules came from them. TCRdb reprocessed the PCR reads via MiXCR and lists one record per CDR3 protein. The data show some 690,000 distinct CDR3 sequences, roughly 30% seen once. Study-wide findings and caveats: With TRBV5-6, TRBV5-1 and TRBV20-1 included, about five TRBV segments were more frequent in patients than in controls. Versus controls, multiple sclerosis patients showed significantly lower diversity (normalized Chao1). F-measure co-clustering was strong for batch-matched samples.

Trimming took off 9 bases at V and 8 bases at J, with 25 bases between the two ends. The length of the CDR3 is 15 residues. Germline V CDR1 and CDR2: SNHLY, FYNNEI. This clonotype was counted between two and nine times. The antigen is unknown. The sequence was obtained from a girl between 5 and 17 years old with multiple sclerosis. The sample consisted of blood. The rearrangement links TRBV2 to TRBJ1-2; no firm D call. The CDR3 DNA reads TGTGCCAGTATAAGGACTGCCCATCCCGGACGGGGCTACACCTTC. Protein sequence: CASIRTAHPGRGYTF.